This passage covers 19 T cell receptor beta chains from one sample sequenced in a study of T cell responses to AZD1222 COVID-19 vaccine. Repertoires were generated with immunoSEQ multiplex PCR, while TCRdb's copy carries only in-frame clones and drops some. The repertoire holds some 200,000 clones, with 70% to 90% as singletons. This specimen was peripheral blood, taken 28 days after the second AZD1222 dose. The receptors come from an adult who received the AZD1222 COVID-19 vaccine.

V and J are TRBV10-3 and TRBJ2-3, with 7 bases identical to TRBD2. The trim removed 11 bases at V and 1 base at J, leaving 3 bases unmatched. Germline V gene data show CDR1 as ENHRY and CDR2 as SYGVKD. CDR3 size: 12 residues. The CDR3 DNA reads TGTGCCGTCCTAGCGGGCACAGATACGCAGTATTTT. Its protein is CAVLAGTDTQYF.

This clone was counted once. The rearrangement joins TRBV28 to TRBJ2-1; 7 bases are shared with TRBD2. CDR1 and CDR2 from the germline V gene are MDHEN and SYDVKM. This CDR3 has 16 amino acids. V dropped 3 bases and J dropped 0; count of bases not matched to a gene: 5. The CDR3 reads CASSLASGVSYNEQFF. CDR3 bases: TGTGCCAGCAGTTTGGCTAGCGGAGTCTCCTACAATGAGCAGTTCTTC.

This clone showed up just once. The chain couples TRBV28 to TRBJ2-2, with D perhaps matching TRBD2 (6 bases). V lost 6 bases, J lost 6 bases, and 14 bases lay in between. CDR1 and CDR2 (germline): MDHEN, SYDVKM. The CDR3 is made up of 14 amino acids. Written as DNA, the CDR3 is TGTGCCAGCAGCCCGACTAGTTACTCCGGGGAGCTGTTTTTT. Translation gives CASSPTSYSGELFF.

The V and J genes are TRBV11-2 and TRBJ2-7; D is possibly TRBD2 (6 bases). The CDR3 contains 13 residues. Looked up from germline, CDR1 is SGHAT and CDR2 is FQNNGV. V was pared by 5 bases and J by 7 bases, with 15 bases between. CDR3 in amino acids: CASSLDPREEQYF. In DNA form, the CDR3 reads TGTGCCAGCAGCCTCGACCCTCGGGAGGAGCAGTACTTC.

The chain carries TRBV5-6 and TRBJ2-1; 7 nucleotides agree with TRBD2. Germline loops: CDR1 SGHDT, CDR2 YYEEEE. V shed 7 bases and J 3 bases; nucleotides not matched to a gene: 10. CDR3 length: 15 amino acids. The CDR3 DNA reads as TGTGCCAGCTTTCCTCCGGGGGGAAACTACAATGAGCAGTTCTTC. Protein sequence: CASFPPGGNYNEQFF.

The table lists this clone with a count of one. V usage is TRBV28 and J usage is TRBJ1-4; perhaps TRBD1 as D (6 bases). There are 13 residues in the CDR3. In germline, CDR1 is MDHEN, CDR2 SYDVKM. V shed 8 bases and J shed 7 bases, with 14 bases lying between them. The CDR3 nucleotides are TGTGCCAGCCGGGGGGGGGCAGGTGAAAAACTGTTTTTT. Translated: CASRGGAGEKLFF.

V gene TRBV7-6 combines with J gene TRBJ2-3; 7 nucleotides align to TRBD1. Looked up from germline, CDR1 is SGHVS and CDR2 is FNYEAQ. The CDR3 length is 15 residues. J was trimmed by 2 bases and V by 5 bases; bases with no gene match: 7. Here the CDR3 DNA reads TGTGCCAGCAGCCTGGGACAGTCTGCCACAGATACGCAGTATTTT. Translation: CASSLGQSATDTQYF. The complete variable domain, with remaining parts taken from reference TRBV7-6 and TRBJ2-3, reads GAGVSQSPRYKVTKRGQDVALRCDPISGHVSLYWYRQALGQGPEFLTYFNYEAQQDKSGLPNDRFSAERPEGSISTLTIQRTEQRDSAMYRCASSLGQSATDTQYFGPGTRLTVL.

CDR3 sequence (DNA): TGTGCCAGCAGTCGGACGCACGCCGGGGAGCTGTTTTTT. Translation gives CASSRTHAGELFF. This chain joins TRBV9 and TRBJ2-2; no firm D call. The CDR3 runs to 13 residues. Germline V gene lookup returns CDR1 SGDLS and CDR2 YYNGEE. Trimming took 5 bases from V and 6 from J, leaving 11 bases between them.

The chain couples TRBV19 to TRBJ2-6; D is undetermined. The CDR3 spans 14 residues. The V and J ends lost 6 bases and 4 bases respectively, with 10 bases between them. Per germline, CDR1 LNHDA and CDR2 SQIVND (reference sequence). CDR3 nucleotide sequence: TGTGCCAGTAGACCCAACCCCGGGGCCAACGTCCTGACTTTC. This gives the protein CASRPNPGANVLTF.

This clone was detected only once. The J gene is TRBJ2-1, the V gene TRBV24-1; 7 nucleotides line up with TRBD1. This CDR3 region has 16 residues. V lost 1 base and J lost 6; bases outside the gene matches: 8. Germline values: CDR1 KGHDR, CDR2 SFDVKD. This CDR3 reads CATSDFRGSGLNEQFF. DNA for the CDR3: TGTGCCACCAGTGATTTCAGGGGGAGTGGTCTCAATGAGCAGTTCTTC.

V gene TRBV15 combines with J gene TRBJ1-5, with D maybe TRBD1 (5 bases). The CDR3 is 15 amino acids. Germline V gives CDR1 LNHNV, CDR2 YYDKDF (reference sequence). The V end was cut by 0 bases, the J end by 2 bases, with 8 bases between. CDR3 loop: CATSRDGAGNQPQHF. The CDR3 DNA sequence: TGTGCCACCAGCAGAGACGGGGCTGGCAATCAGCCCCAGCATTTT.

This clone came up once. The chain uses TRBV9 and TRBJ1-1; TRBD1 agrees at 8 bases. Looked up from germline, CDR1 is SGDLS and CDR2 is YYNGEE. The CDR3 extends over 12 amino acids. J lost 8 bases, V lost 2 bases, and 2 bases had no gene match. CDR3 amino acids: CASSVGQGEAFF. Here the CDR3 DNA reads TGTGCCAGCAGCGTTGGACAGGGCGAAGCTTTCTTT.

This sequence joins TRBV4-3 and TRBJ2-4, with TRBD1 identical over 7 bases. CDR3 size: 14 residues. With 5 bases clipped from V and 7 bases from J, the junction kept 8 bases outside the gene matches. Looked up from germline, CDR1 is LGHNA and CDR2 is YSLEER. CDR3 coding DNA: TGCGCCAGCAGCGCCAGGGGGTTTGATAACATTCAGTACTTC. This codes for CASSARGFDNIQYF.

The chain recombines TRBV4-3 with TRBJ1-2; 9 positions match TRBD1. Germline V lookup: CDR1 LGHNA, CDR2 YSLEER. The V segment lost 1 base and the J segment 4 bases; nucleotides outside the gene matches: 4. This CDR3 contains 15 residues. The CDR3 reads CASSQAGQGFYGYTF. The DNA for the CDR3 is TGCGCCAGCAGCCAAGCTGGACAGGGGTTCTATGGCTACACCTTC.

This chain links TRBV7-2 with TRBJ2-5; a weak D match, TRBD2 (6 bases). This CDR3 spans 15 amino acids. V lost 5 bases to trimming and J lost 5 bases, with 18 bases between them. The germline CDR1 and CDR2 sequences are SGHTA and FQGNSA. For the CDR3, the DNA is TGTGCCAGCAGCCAGTGGGCTAGCGAGAGGGAGACCCAGTACTTC. Its protein product is CASSQWASERETQYF.

The V call is TRBV7-8, the J call TRBJ2-1, with 10 nucleotides matching TRBD1. Germline CDR1 is SGHVS and CDR2 is FQNEAQ. J gave up 2 bases and V 4 bases, and 2 bases lay outside the gene matches. CDR3 length: 15 amino acids. DNA for the CDR3: TGTGCCAGCAGCTCTGGGACAGGGGCCTACAATGAGCAGTTCTTC. It is translated as CASSSGTGAYNEQFF.

This clone appeared once. The chain has TRBV18 and TRBJ1-1; the D is unclear. Germline loops: CDR1 KGHSH, CDR2 LQKENI. V lost 5 bases to trimming and J lost 0 bases, with 13 bases between them. The CDR3 is 15 amino acids. The chain's CDR3 is CASSSEEGLNTEAFF. Here the CDR3 DNA reads TGTGCCAGCTCATCGGAGGAGGGCCTGAACACTGAAGCTTTCTTT.

The chain recombines TRBV7-3 with TRBJ2-7, with TRBD2 matching 7 bases. V trimming: 9 bases; J trimming: 4 bases; junction bases outside the gene matches: 15. Germline lookup yields CDR1 SGHTA and CDR2 FQGTGA. The length of the CDR3 is 15 residues. As DNA, the CDR3 is TGTGCCAGAGCCCTAATCAGCGGGACCCTTTACGAGCAGTACTTC. Translated: CARALISGTLYEQYF.

This clone was counted only a few times. This rearrangement joins TRBV18 to TRBJ1-1; maybe TRBD1 (5 bases). The CDR3 consists of 16 residues. The V end lost 0 bases, the J end lost 3 bases, and 14 bases lay between the germline ends. Germline CDR1 and CDR2: KGHSH and LQKENI. CDR3 loop: CASSPPGAGRDTEAFF. CDR3 DNA: TGTGCCAGCTCACCACCAGGGGCAGGGCGGGACACTGAAGCTTTCTTT.